Below, 11 T cell receptor beta chains from the same sample are listed, as sequenced in a study of blood T cell repertoires in COVID-19. Some clones are missing from TCRdb's copy, which holds only in-frame ones; the method was immunoSEQ multiplex PCR. Of roughly 340,000 clones in the sample, more than 75% were seen once. The sample taken for sequencing was PBMCs or T cells enriched from blood (not recorded which). The receptors were sampled from a man aged 35 to 55 in a cohort exposed to, infected with or recovered from COVID-19 (not recorded which).

The rearrangement links TRBV11-3 to TRBJ2-1; 12 bases map to TRBD2. Trimming cost V 4 bases and J 3 bases; bases outside gene matches: 1. The CDR3 spans 15 residues. Germline V gene sequence: CDR1 SGHNT, CDR2 YENEEA. CDR3 coding DNA: TGTGCCAGCAGCTCGGGACTAGCGGGCTACAATGAGCAGTTCTTC. This sequence encodes CASSSGLAGYNEQFF. The whole variable domain, remainder taken from reference TRBV11-3 and TRBJ2-1, is EAGVVQSPRYKIIEKKQPVAFWCNPISGHNTLYWYLQNLGQGPELLIRYENEEAVDDSQLPKDRFSAERLKGVDSTLKIQPAELGDSAVYLCASSSGLAGYNEQFFGPGTRLTVL.

The V gene is TRBV4-1, the J gene TRBJ2-3; TRBD2 matches at 9 bases. The ends lost 0 bases at V and 5 bases at J; junction bases unmatched: 6. Germline lookup yields CDR1 MGHRA and CDR2 YSYEKL. CDR3 length: 16 amino acids. CDR3 DNA: TGCGCCAGCAGCCAAGATGAAGCGGGAGGAGGAGATACGCAGTATTTT. Its protein product is CASSQDEAGGGDTQYF.

This chain links TRBV3-1 (or the pseudogene TRBV3-2) with TRBJ2-3; 7 positions agree with TRBD2. CDR3 length equals 13 residues. The germline CDR1 and CDR2 sequences are LGHDT and YNNKEL (reference sequence). J lost 13 bases, V lost 4 bases, and 11 bases had no gene match. CDR3 nucleotides: TGTGCCAGCAGCCTGGGACGGGTCGCGGGGGAGTATTTT. Translation: CASSLGRVAGEYF.

V usage is TRBV4-1 and J usage is TRBJ1-1, with a weak D call TRBD1 (5 bases). The CDR3 consists of 18 residues. Germline CDR1 reads MGHRA; CDR2 reads YSYEKL. Trimming pared 0 bases from V and 0 bases from J, leaving 17 bases between. In nucleotides, the CDR3 is TGCGCCAGCAGCCAAGATCTGTGGCAGGGAGGCATGAACACTGAAGCTTTCTTT. Encoded protein: CASSQDLWQGGMNTEAFF.

A remark on this clone: The sample has other DNA sequences that encode this CDR3 too. The rearrangement links TRBV27 to TRBJ1-6, with no clear D. Germline V gives CDR1 MNHEY, CDR2 SMNVEV (reference sequence). This CDR3 has 14 amino acids. The V and J ends lost 4 bases and 0 bases respectively, with 4 bases between them. CDR3 amino acids: CASSSSSYNSPLHF. As DNA, the CDR3 is TGTGCCAGCAGTTCGAGCTCCTATAATTCACCCCTCCACTTT.

The chain has TRBV5-1 and TRBJ1-6; the D is unclear. Deletions cut 0 bases from V and 10 bases from J, with 11 bases between. CDR1 and CDR2 (germline): SGHRS, YFSETQ. This CDR3 has 14 amino acids. This CDR3 is CASSLVGGGSPLHF. The CDR3 nucleotides are TGCGCCAGCAGCTTGGTAGGCGGCGGGTCACCCCTCCACTTT.

This clone was detected once. The chain has TRBV15 and TRBJ2-1; D is unresolved. Germline CDR1 and CDR2: LNHNV and YYDKDF (reference sequence). This CDR3 contains 15 residues. Trimming pared 0 bases from V and 2 bases from J, leaving 8 bases between. The chain's CDR3 is CATSRDSKTYNEQFF. CDR3 in DNA: TGTGCCACCAGCAGAGATTCCAAAACCTACAATGAGCAGTTCTTC.

The rearrangement links TRBV30 to TRBJ2-5, with unresolved D. The CDR3 has 13 amino acids. Per germline, CDR1 GTSNPN and CDR2 SVGIG (reference sequence). Trimming shortened V by 1 base and J by 6 bases, and 12 bases separated the two germline ends. CDR3 in amino acids: CAWSGSGGKTQYF. In nucleotides, the CDR3 is TGTGCCTGGAGTGGCTCAGGTGGAAAGACCCAGTACTTC.

The gene calls are TRBV5-1 and TRBJ2-5, with D possibly being TRBD2 (5 bases). The CDR3 extends over 16 amino acids. V was clipped by 4 bases and J by 0 bases, with 16 bases between them. From germline, CDR1 is SGHRS and CDR2 YFSETQ. This CDR3 reads CASSPAGVGYQETQYF. The CDR3 nucleotides read TGCGCCAGCAGCCCTGCGGGCGTGGGGTACCAAGAGACCCAGTACTTC.

CDR3 sequence (DNA): TGTGCCAGCAGCTTAGCCATGAACACTGAAGCTTTCTTT. The encoded protein is CASSLAMNTEAFF. J is TRBJ1-1 and V is TRBV11-3; D not certain. Trimming took 1 base from V and 0 from J, leaving 3 bases between them. The CDR3 has 13 residues. Germline assignment: CDR1 SGHNT and CDR2 YENEEA.

The chain couples TRBV10-3 to TRBJ2-3, with 7 bases fitting TRBD2. J lost 2 bases, V lost 3 bases, and 5 bases had no gene match. This CDR3 comprises 15 residues. Germline V CDR1 and CDR2: ENHRY, SYGVKD. As DNA, the CDR3 is TGTGCCATCAGTGACCCTAGCGGATCCACAGATACGCAGTATTTT. Amino acid sequence: CAISDPSGSTDTQYF.